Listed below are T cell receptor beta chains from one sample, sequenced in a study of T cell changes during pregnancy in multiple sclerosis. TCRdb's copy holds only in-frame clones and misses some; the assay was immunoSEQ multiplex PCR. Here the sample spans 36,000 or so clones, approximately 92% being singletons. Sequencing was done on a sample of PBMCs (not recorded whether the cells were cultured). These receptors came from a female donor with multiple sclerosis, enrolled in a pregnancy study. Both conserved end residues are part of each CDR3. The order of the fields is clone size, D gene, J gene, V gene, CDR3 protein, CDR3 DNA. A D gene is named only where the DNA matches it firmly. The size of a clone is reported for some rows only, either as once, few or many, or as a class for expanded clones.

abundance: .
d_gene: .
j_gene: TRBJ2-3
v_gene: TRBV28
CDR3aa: CASSSDVLSAFSTDTQYF
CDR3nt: TGTGCCAGCAGCAGCGACGTTCTCTCCGCGTTTAGCACAGATACGCAGTATTTT

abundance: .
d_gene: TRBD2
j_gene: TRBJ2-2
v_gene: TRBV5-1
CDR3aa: CASSLAGGDTGELFF
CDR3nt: TGCGCCAGCAGCTTGGCGGGAGGGGACACCGGGGAGCTGTTTTTT

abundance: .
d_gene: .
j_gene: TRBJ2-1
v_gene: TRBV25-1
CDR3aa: CASSSRDELNEQFF
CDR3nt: TGTGCCAGCAGTTCTCGGGACGAACTCAATGAGCAGTTCTTC

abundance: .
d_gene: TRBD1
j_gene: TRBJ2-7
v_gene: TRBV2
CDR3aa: CASSEDRGQKDEQYF
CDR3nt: TGTGCCAGCAGCGAAGACAGGGGGCAAAAAGACGAGCAGTACTTC

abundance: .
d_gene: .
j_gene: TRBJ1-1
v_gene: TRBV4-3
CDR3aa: CASSQDLDRPEAFF
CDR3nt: TGCGCCAGCAGCCAAGACCTTGACAGGCCCGAAGCTTTCTTT

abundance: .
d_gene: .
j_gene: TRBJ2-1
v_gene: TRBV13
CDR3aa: CASSSQGRRYNEQFF
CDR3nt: TGTGCCAGCAGCTCACAGGGGAGGCGGTATAATGAGCAGTTCTTC

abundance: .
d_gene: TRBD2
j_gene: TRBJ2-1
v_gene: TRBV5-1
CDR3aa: CASLREGLGNEQFF
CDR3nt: TGCGCCAGCCTGCGGGAGGGCCTCGGCAATGAGCAGTTCTTC

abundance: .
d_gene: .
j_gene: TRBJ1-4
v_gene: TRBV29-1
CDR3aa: CSVEGPDSTNEKLFF
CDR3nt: TGCAGCGTTGAAGGCCCCGATTCAACTAATGAAAAACTGTTTTTT

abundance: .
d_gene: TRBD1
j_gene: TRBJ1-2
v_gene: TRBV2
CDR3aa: CASSQGQGVPGYTF
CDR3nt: TGTGCCAGCTCCCAGGGACAGGGTGTTCCTGGCTACACCTTC

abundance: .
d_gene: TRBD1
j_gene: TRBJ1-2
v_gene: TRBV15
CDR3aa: CATSRTGAPNYGYTF
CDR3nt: TGTGCCACCAGCAGAACAGGGGCTCCTAACTATGGCTACACCTTC

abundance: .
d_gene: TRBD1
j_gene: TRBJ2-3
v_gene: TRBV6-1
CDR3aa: CASSEAGQRKGTQYF
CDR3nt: TGTGCCAGCAGTGAAGCGGGACAGAGAAAGGGTACGCAGTATTTT

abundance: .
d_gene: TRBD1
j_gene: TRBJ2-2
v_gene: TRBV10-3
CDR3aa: CAITGQGVGWDGELFF
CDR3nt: TGTGCCATCACCGGACAGGGAGTCGGATGGGACGGGGAGCTGTTTTTT

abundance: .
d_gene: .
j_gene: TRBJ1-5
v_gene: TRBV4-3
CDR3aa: CASSQELGGAAQPQHF
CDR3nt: TGCGCCAGCAGCCAAGAGTTGGGCGGGGCGGCTCAGCCCCAGCATTTT

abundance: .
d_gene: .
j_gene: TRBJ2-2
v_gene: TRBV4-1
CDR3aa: CASSRGGELFF
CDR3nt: TGCGCCAGCAGCCGCGGTGGGGAGCTGTTTTTT

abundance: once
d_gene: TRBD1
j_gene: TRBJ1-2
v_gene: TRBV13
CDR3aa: CASTVGGDRGSPNYGYTF
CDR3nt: TGTGCCAGCACCGTCGGTGGAGACAGGGGGTCTCCTAACTATGGCTACACCTTC

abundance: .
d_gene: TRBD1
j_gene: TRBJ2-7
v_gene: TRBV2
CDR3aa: CASSTQGASGEQYF
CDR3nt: TGTGCCAGCAGCACCCAGGGGGCCTCTGGCGAGCAGTACTTC

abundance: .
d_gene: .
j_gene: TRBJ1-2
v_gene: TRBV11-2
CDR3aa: CASSLGPQANYGYTF
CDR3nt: TGTGCCAGCAGCTTAGGTCCACAAGCAAACTATGGCTACACCTTC

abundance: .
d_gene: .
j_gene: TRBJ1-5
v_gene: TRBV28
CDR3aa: CASSSSGRRNSNQPQHF
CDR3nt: TGTGCCAGCAGTTCCTCGGGACGTCGGAATAGCAATCAGCCCCAGCATTTT

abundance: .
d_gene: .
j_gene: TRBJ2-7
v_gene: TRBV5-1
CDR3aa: CASSLGISSEQYF
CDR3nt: TGCGCCAGCAGCTTGGGCATCAGCTCCGAGCAGTACTTC

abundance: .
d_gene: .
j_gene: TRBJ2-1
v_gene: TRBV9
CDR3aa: CASSRYGSSYNEQFF
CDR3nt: TGTGCCAGCAGTAGATACGGGAGCTCCTACAATGAGCAGTTCTTC

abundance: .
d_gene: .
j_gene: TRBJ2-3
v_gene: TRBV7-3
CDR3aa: CASSGAYGDTQYF
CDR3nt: TGTGCCAGCAGCGGAGCTTATGGAGATACGCAGTATTTT

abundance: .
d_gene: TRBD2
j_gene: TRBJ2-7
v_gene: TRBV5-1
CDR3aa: CASSLAGLAYEQYF
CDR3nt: TGCGCCAGCAGCTTAGCGGGACTAGCCTACGAGCAGTACTTC